The clone carrying this TCR beta chain was seen only a few times. Germline trimming cut 2 bases from V and 4 bases from J; bases unmatched to any gene: 12. The CDR3 is 17 amino acids. Germline lookup yields CDR1 GTSNPN and CDR2 SVGIG (reference sequence). The entry originates in a study of human T cells and chemical hapten exposure. One entry per CDR3 protein, called by TCRdb with MiXCR from the RACE reads. The data show about 42,000 distinct CDR3 sequences, 9.6% seen once. The time point denotes: patch test 2, 6 weeks after DPC sensitization. The treatment here: therapeutic diphenylcyclopropenone sensitization with weekly scalp DPC. Total RNA came from unfractionated whole blood.

The TCR originated in a woman younger than 45 with alopecia areata. Some clones in this sample may be carry-over from other donors' samples. This material consisted of whole blood, taken in connection with sensitization to the hapten diphenylcyclopropenone (DPC). This sequence joins TRBV30 and TRBJ2-1; 9 bases are shared with TRBD1. Written as DNA, the CDR3 is TGTGCCTGGAGTCCTTTGATGGGACAGGGAAGTTACAATGAGCAGTTCTTC. Its protein is CAWSPLMGQGSYNEQFF.